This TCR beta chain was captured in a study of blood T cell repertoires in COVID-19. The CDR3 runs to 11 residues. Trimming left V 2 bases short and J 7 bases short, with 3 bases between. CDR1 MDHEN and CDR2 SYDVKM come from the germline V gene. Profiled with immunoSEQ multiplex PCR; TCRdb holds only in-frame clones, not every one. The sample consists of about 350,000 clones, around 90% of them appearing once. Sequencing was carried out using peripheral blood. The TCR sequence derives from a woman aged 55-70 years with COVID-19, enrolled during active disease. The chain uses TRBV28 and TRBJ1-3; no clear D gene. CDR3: CASSLANTIYF. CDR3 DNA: TGTGCCAGCAGTTTAGCGAACACCATATATTTT.